A single sample is the source of the 22 T cell receptor beta chains below, sequenced in a study of beta chain features in type 1 diabetes. Of the isolated RNA, all was reverse transcribed, and so the sequenced material was expressed TCRB transcripts. The method was immunoSEQ multiplex PCR; TCRdb's version includes in-frame clones alone and lacks a portion of them. The sample includes around 200,000 clones, 10% to 15% of them seen just once. The sequencing sample was made of central memory CD4+ T cells from blood. The receptors here all came from a woman younger than 30 in good health.

The rearrangement joins TRBV28 to TRBJ2-5; 9 bases are a match to TRBD2. V was clipped by 4 bases and J by 11 bases; unmatched bases: 11. The CDR3 extends over 14 amino acids. Germline lookup yields CDR1 MDHEN and CDR2 SYDVKM. CDR3 sequence reads: CASSSPPGLAAQYF. CDR3 DNA sequence: TGTGCCAGCAGTTCACCGCCGGGACTAGCTGCGCAGTACTTC.

This clone was seen more than once but under ten times. The chain employs TRBV5-6 and TRBJ1-5; weak D call: TRBD1 (5 bases). CDR1 and CDR2 from the germline V gene are SGHDT and YYEEEE. Trimming removed 2 bases from V and 5 bases from J, with 14 bases in between. The CDR3 runs 15 residues. CDR3 amino acids: CASSLREGMDQPQHF. Here the CDR3 DNA reads TGTGCCAGCAGCTTAAGGGAGGGGATGGATCAGCCCCAGCATTTT.

There are a few counts of this clone. This chain joins TRBV28 and TRBJ1-3, with D perhaps TRBD1 (6 bases). With 4 bases removed from V and 4 bases from J, the gap between germline ends came to 11 bases. There are 14 residues in the CDR3. CDR1 and CDR2 (germline): MDHEN, SYDVKM. The CDR3 coding sequence is TGTGCCAGCAGTTGGCGGGGGGGCGGAAACACCATATATTTT. Its protein is CASSWRGGGNTIYF.

The rearrangement uses TRBV7-2 and TRBJ2-2; TRBD1 matches 11 bases. Germline V gene sequence: CDR1 SGHTA, CDR2 FQGNSA. With 8 bases clipped from V and 9 bases from J, the junction kept 14 bases outside the gene matches. The CDR3 covers 16 residues. In DNA, the CDR3 is TGTGCCAGCTCCTCCGTCCGGGACAGGGGGGGAAGGGAGCTGTTTTTT. Protein sequence: CASSSVRDRGGRELFF.

The rearrangement links TRBV7-6 to TRBJ2-3; the match to TRBD1 covers 11 bases. This CDR3 is 16 amino acids long. Trimming took 0 bases from V and 5 from J; bases not matched to a gene: 4. Looked up from germline, CDR1 is SGHVS and CDR2 is FNYEAQ. The CDR3 loop reads CASSLAGTGGQDTQYF. The CDR3, as DNA: TGTGCCAGCAGCTTAGCGGGGACAGGGGGGCAAGATACGCAGTATTTT.

This chain joins TRBV27 and TRBJ1-2; 7 bases fit TRBD1. V was clipped by 4 bases and J by 8 bases; unmatched bases: 10. Per the germline V gene, CDR1 is MNHEY and CDR2 is SMNVEV (reference sequence). This CDR3 has 14 residues. The CDR3 spells CASSSPGQSKGYTF. Written as DNA, the CDR3 is TGTGCCAGCAGTTCACCGGGACAGTCGAAGGGCTACACCTTC.

This clone has a handful of counts. The chain employs TRBV30 and TRBJ2-7, with D unclear. The CDR3 spans 11 residues. V was cut by 2 bases and J by 3 bases, with 5 bases left in between. Germline CDR1 GTSNPN, CDR2 SVGIG (reference sequence). In nucleotides, the CDR3 is TGTGCCTGGAGTCATAGCTACGAGCAGTACTTC. This encodes CAWSHSYEQYF.

The sample holds many counts of this clone. This chain links TRBV9 with TRBJ1-2, with 7 bases that match TRBD1. The CDR3 totals 13 residues. J gave up 3 bases and V 4 bases, and 3 bases lay outside the gene matches. Germline values: CDR1 SGDLS, CDR2 YYNGEE. The CDR3 sequence is CASSRDSDYGYTF. CDR3 coding DNA: TGTGCCAGCAGCAGGGACAGCGACTATGGCTACACCTTC. Filled out from reference TRBV9 and TRBJ1-2, the complete variable domain reads DSGVTQTPKHLITATGQRVTLRCSPRSGDLSVYWYQQSLDQGLQFLIQYYNGEERAKGNILERFSAQQFPDLHSELNLSSLELGDSALYFCASSRDSDYGYTFGSGTRLTVV.

This clone was found a few times. The V gene is TRBV7-3, the J gene TRBJ2-2; the match to TRBD2 covers 14 bases. CDR3 length: 18 amino acids. Germline CDR1 reads SGHTA; CDR2 reads FQGTGA. V was clipped by 4 bases and J by 4 bases; unmatched bases: 8. CDR3 nucleotides: TGTGCCAGCAGCTGGGGGACTAGCGGGAGAGGGGTCACCGGGGAGCTGTTTTTT. This codes for CASSWGTSGRGVTGELFF.

The CDR3 region has the DNA TGTGCCAGCAAAGTGGAACAGGGTAGCAATCAGCCCCAGCATTTT. It codes for CASKVEQGSNQPQHF. The chain links TRBV2 to TRBJ1-5; the D gene is possibly TRBD1 (6 bases). The V gene's germline CDR1 is SNHLY and CDR2 FYNNEI. Trimming removed 7 bases at V and 0 bases at J, with 13 bases between. This CDR3 is built from 15 residues.

V is TRBV15 and J is TRBJ2-7; no firm D call. The ends were cut back, 0 bases at V and 4 bases at J, with 10 bases in the middle. This CDR3 comprises 14 residues. Germline CDR1 is LNHNV and CDR2 is YYDKDF (reference sequence). In DNA, the CDR3 is TGTGCCACCAGCAGAGATCGGCAGGCTTACGAGCAGTACTTC. Translated, it gives CATSRDRQAYEQYF.

In this sample, this clone turned up once. V is TRBV6-5 and J is TRBJ2-7; TRBD2 is a possible D gene (6 bases). This CDR3 is built from 14 residues. Germline loops: CDR1 MNHEY, CDR2 SVGAGI. Trimming left V 4 bases short and J 3 bases short, with 13 bases between. In DNA form, the CDR3 reads TGTGCCAGCAGTTGGCGGGACGCTTACTACGAGCAGTACTTC. Its protein product is CASSWRDAYYEQYF.

This clone was picked up a small number of times. The V call is TRBV30, the J call TRBJ2-2; D might be TRBD2 (5 bases). V was cut by 0 bases and J by 3 bases, with 11 bases left in between. Germline CDR1 GTSNPN, CDR2 SVGIG (reference sequence). CDR3 length equals 15 residues. The CDR3 spells CAWSVSRGDTGELFF. DNA of the CDR3: TGTGCCTGGAGTGTCTCCCGGGGTGACACCGGGGAGCTGTTTTTT.

This clone was counted a few times. The chain couples TRBV5-6 to TRBJ2-6; 7 nucleotides agree with TRBD1. After removal of 2 bases from V and 0 bases from J, the junction contained 2 bases not matched to a gene. The CDR3 loop spans 16 amino acids. The germline V gene has CDR1 SGHDT and CDR2 YYEEEE. The CDR3 nucleotides are TGTGCCAGCAGCTTTGGACAGGTCTCTGGGGCCAACGTCCTGACTTTC. Its translation is CASSFGQVSGANVLTF.

This chain uses TRBV7-2 with TRBJ2-7; D unclear. The CDR3 has 13 amino acids. Per the germline V gene, CDR1 is SGHTA and CDR2 is FQGNSA. Trimming shortened V by 1 base and J by 2 bases, and 6 bases separated the two germline ends. CDR3 sequence reads: CASSLGTPYEQYF. CDR3 sequence (DNA): TGTGCCAGCAGCTTAGGCACTCCCTACGAGCAGTACTTC.

This clone was observed a handful of times. The rearrangement links TRBV10-3 to TRBJ1-1, with TRBD1 matching 9 bases. CDR1 and CDR2 (germline): ENHRY, SYGVKD. The CDR3 contains 14 residues. V lost 6 bases, J lost 3 bases, and 5 bases stayed unmatched. CDR3 nucleotide sequence: TGTGCCATCAGCGGGACAGGGTCCCACACTGAAGCTTTCTTT. Its translation: CAISGTGSHTEAFF.

This chain links TRBV30 with TRBJ1-4; TRBD1 is a possible D gene (6 bases). Germline V CDR1 and CDR2: GTSNPN, SVGIG (reference sequence). The CDR3 extends over 15 amino acids. Trimming took off 2 bases at V and 6 bases at J, with 16 bases between the two ends. CDR3 in DNA: TGTGCCTGGAGTCTTGGCGGGGGCGCGCATGAAAAACTGTTTTTT. Residues: CAWSLGGGAHEKLFF.

This chain uses TRBV20-1 with TRBJ2-7; possible D gene TRBD2, 5 bases. Germline V lookup: CDR1 DFQATT, CDR2 SNEGSKA (reference sequence). The V gene lost 6 bases and the J gene lost 5 bases, with 11 bases spanning the gap. The CDR3 has 11 amino acids. The CDR3 protein is CSAKRQNEQYF. DNA for the CDR3: TGCAGTGCCAAGCGGCAAAACGAGCAGTACTTC.

The chain links TRBV6-5 to TRBJ2-3; no reliable D call. Looked up from germline, CDR1 is MNHEY and CDR2 is SVGAGI. V lost 4 bases and J 5 bases, leaving 10 bases between the germline ends. The length of the CDR3 is 13 residues. CDR3 sequence (DNA): TGTGCCAGCAGTTCCTCGAACAGAGATACGCAGTATTTT. Translation gives CASSSSNRDTQYF.

This clone has only a few counts. The genes are TRBV5-1 and TRBJ2-3, with 9 bases lining up with TRBD2. The CDR3 extends over 15 amino acids. CDR1 and CDR2 (germline): SGHRS, YFSETQ. V dropped 0 bases and J dropped 4; count of bases not matched to a gene: 3. The CDR3 sequence: CASSLAAGGADTQYF. The CDR3 nucleotides are TGCGCCAGCAGCTTGGCAGCGGGAGGTGCAGATACGCAGTATTTT.

The V and J genes are TRBV29-1 and TRBJ2-1, with 12 bases identical to TRBD2. This CDR3 comprises 14 residues. Germline loops: CDR1 SQVTM, CDR2 ANQGSEA. Trimming cost V 6 bases and J 3 bases; bases outside gene matches: 3. The DNA of the CDR3 is TGCAGCGTAAGACTAGCGGGGGTCTACAATGAGCAGTTCTTC. Residues: CSVRLAGVYNEQFF.

This clone was picked up a small number of times. Other DNA sequences within the sample encode an identical CDR3. The chain carries TRBV4-2 and TRBJ2-1; a weak D match, TRBD1 (6 bases). The length of the CDR3 is 16 residues. Trimming cost V 0 bases and J 2 bases, with 11 bases left between them. Germline values: CDR1 LGHNA, CDR2 YNFKEQ. CDR3 in DNA: TGTGCCAGCAGCCAAGATGGCAGGGGCACCTACAATGAGCAGTTCTTC. It codes for CASSQDGRGTYNEQFF.